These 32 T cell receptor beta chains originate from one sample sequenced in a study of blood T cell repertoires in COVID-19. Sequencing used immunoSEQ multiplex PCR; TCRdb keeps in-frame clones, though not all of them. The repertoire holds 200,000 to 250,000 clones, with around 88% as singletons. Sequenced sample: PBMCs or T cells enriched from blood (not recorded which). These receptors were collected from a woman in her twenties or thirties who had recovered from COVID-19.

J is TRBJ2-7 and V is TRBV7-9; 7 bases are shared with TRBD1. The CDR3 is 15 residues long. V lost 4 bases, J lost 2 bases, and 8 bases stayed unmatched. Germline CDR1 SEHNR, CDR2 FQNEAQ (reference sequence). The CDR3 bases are TGTGCCAGCAGCTCCCGGGACAGACAACCCTACGAGCAGTACTTC. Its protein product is CASSSRDRQPYEQYF. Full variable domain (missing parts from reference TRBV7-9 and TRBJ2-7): DTGVSQNPRHKITKRGQNVTFRCDPISEHNRLYWYRQTLGQGPEFLTYFQNEAQLEKSRLLSDRFSAERPKGSFSTLEIQRTEQGDSAMYLCASSSRDRQPYEQYFGPGTRLTVT.

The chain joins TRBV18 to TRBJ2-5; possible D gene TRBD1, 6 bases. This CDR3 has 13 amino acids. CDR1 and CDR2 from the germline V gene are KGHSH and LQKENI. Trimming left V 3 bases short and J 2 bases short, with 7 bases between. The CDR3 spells CASSPGAQETQYF. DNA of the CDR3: TGTGCCAGCTCACCGGGGGCTCAAGAGACCCAGTACTTC.

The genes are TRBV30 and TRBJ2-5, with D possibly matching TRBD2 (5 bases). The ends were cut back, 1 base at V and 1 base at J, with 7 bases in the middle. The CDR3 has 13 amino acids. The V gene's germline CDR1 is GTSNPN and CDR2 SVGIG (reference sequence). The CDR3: CAWSGGLQETQYF. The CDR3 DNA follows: TGTGCCTGGAGTGGAGGACTCCAAGAGACCCAGTACTTC.

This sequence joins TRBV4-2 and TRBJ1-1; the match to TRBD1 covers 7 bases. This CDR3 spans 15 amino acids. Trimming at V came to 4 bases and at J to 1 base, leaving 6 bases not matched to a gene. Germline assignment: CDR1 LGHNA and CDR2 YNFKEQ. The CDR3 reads CASSRITGANTEAFF. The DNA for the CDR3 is TGTGCCAGCAGCCGGATTACAGGGGCGAACACTGAAGCTTTCTTT.

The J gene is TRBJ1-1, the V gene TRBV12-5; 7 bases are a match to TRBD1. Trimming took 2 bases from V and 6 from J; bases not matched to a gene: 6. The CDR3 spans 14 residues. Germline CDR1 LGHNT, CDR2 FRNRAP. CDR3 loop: CASGLLDRTAEAFF. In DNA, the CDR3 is TGTGCTAGTGGTTTGCTGGACAGGACTGCTGAAGCTTTCTTT.

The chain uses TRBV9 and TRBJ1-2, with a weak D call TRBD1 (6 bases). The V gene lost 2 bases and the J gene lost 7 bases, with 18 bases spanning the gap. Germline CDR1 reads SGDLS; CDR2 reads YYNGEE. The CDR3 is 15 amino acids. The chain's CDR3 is CASSVTLTGLTGYTF. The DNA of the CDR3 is TGTGCCAGCAGCGTTACCCTTACAGGGTTAACTGGCTACACCTTC.

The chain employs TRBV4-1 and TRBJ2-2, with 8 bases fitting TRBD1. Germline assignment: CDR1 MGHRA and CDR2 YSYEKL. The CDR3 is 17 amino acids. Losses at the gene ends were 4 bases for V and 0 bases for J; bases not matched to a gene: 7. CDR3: CASSPPQGAPNTGELFF. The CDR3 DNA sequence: TGCGCCAGCAGCCCACCTCAGGGGGCACCGAACACCGGGGAGCTGTTTTTT.

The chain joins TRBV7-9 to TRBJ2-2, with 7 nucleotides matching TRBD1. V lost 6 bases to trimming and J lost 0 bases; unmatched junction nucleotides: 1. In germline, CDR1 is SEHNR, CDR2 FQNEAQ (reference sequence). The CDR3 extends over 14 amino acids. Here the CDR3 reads CASRGQSNTGELFF. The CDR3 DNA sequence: TGTGCCAGCAGGGGACAGTCGAACACCGGGGAGCTGTTTTTT. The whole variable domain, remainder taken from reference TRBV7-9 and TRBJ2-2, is DTGVSQNPRHKITKRGQNVTFRCDPISEHNRLYWYRQTLGQGPEFLTYFQNEAQLEKSRLLSDRFSAERPKGSFSTLEIQRTEQGDSAMYLCASRGQSNTGELFFGEGSRLTVL.

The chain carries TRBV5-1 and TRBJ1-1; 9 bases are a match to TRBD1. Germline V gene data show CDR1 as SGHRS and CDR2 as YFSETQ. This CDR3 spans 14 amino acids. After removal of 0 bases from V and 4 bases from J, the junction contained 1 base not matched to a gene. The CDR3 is CASSLGGQGTEAFF. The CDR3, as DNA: TGCGCCAGCAGCTTGGGGGGACAGGGCACTGAAGCTTTCTTT.

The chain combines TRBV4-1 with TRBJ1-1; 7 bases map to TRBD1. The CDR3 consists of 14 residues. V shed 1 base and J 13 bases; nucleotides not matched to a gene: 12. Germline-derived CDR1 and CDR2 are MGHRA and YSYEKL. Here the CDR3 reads CASSQGPLGTVGFF. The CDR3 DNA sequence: TGCGCCAGCAGCCAAGGACCCCTGGGGACAGTAGGTTTCTTT.

The CDR3 loop is CATGGLAGGGTQYF. CDR3 DNA sequence: TGTGCCACCGGGGGACTAGCGGGAGGAGGTACGCAGTATTTT. This chain connects TRBV24-1 to TRBJ2-3, with 15 bases fitting TRBD2. This CDR3 spans 14 amino acids. The V gene's germline CDR1 is KGHDR and CDR2 SFDVKD. V was clipped by 9 bases and J by 8 bases; unmatched bases: 5.

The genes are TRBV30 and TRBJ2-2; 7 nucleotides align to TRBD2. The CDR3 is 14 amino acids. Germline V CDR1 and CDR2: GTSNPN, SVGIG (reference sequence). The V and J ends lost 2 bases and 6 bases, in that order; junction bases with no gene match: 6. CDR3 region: CAWSRGGDAGELFF. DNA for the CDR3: TGTGCCTGGAGTCGGGGAGGGGATGCCGGGGAGCTGTTTTTT.

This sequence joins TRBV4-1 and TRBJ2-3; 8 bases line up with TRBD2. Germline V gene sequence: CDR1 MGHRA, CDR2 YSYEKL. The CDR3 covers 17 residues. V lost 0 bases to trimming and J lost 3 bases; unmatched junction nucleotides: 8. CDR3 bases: TGCGCCAGCAGCCAAGAGGGAGCGGGAGCGGGGACAGATACGCAGTATTTT. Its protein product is CASSQEGAGAGTDTQYF.

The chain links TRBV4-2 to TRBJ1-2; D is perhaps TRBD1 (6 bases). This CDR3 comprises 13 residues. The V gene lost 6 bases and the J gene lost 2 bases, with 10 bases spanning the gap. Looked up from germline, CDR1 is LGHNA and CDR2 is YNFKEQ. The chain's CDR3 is CASSPDRNYGYTF. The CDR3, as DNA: TGTGCCAGCAGTCCGGACAGAAACTATGGCTACACCTTC.

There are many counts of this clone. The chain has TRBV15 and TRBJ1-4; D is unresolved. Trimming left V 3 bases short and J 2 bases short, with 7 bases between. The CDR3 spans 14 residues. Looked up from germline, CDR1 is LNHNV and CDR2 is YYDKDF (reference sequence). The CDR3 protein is CATSSGITNEKLFF. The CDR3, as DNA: TGTGCCACCAGCAGCGGGATTACTAATGAAAAACTGTTTTTT. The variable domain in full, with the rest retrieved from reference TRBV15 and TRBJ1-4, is DAMVIQNPRYQVTQFGKPVTLSCSQTLNHNVMYWYQQKSSQAPKLLFHYYDKDFNNEADTPDNFQSRRPNTSFCFLDIRSPGLGDTAMYLCATSSGITNEKLFFGSGTQLSVL.

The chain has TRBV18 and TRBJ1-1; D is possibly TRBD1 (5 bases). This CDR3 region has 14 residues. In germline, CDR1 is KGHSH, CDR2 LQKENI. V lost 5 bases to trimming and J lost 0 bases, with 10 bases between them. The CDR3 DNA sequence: TGTGCCAGCTCAAGGGAAGGGGTGAACACTGAAGCTTTCTTT. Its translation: CASSREGVNTEAFF.

CDR3 DNA sequence: TGTGCCAGCAGTTTTTTGGAAGCGTATGGCTACACCTTC. As protein: CASSFLEAYGYTF. This sequence joins TRBV6-5 and TRBJ1-2; D is ambiguous. From germline, CDR1 is MNHEY and CDR2 SVGAGI. Deletions cut 4 bases from V and 5 bases from J, with 11 bases between. The CDR3 consists of 13 residues.

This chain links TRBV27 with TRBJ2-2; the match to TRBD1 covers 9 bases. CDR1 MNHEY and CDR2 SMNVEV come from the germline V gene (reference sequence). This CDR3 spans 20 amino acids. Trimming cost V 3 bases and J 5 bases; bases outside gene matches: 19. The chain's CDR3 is CASSFAELHYPGTGTGELFF. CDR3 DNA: TGTGCCAGCAGTTTCGCAGAACTTCATTACCCCGGGACAGGGACCGGGGAGCTGTTTTTT.

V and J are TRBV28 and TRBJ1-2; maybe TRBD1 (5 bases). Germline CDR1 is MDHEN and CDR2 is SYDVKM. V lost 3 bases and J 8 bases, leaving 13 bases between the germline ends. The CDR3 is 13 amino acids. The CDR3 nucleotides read TGTGCCAGCAGTTTGCCCAGGGTCAGCGGCTACACCTTC. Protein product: CASSLPRVSGYTF.

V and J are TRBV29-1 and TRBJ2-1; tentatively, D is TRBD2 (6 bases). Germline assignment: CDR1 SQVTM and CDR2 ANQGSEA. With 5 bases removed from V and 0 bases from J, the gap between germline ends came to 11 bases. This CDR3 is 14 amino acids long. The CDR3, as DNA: TGCAGCGTTCGGGGGACGAGCTCCTACAATGAGCAGTTCTTC. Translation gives CSVRGTSSYNEQFF.

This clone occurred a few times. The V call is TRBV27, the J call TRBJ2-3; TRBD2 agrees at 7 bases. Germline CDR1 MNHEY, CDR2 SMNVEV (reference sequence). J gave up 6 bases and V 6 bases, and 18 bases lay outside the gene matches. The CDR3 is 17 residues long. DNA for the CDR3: TGTGCCAGCAGAAGTTTAGTACTAGCGCCAGCTCTGGATACGCAGTATTTT. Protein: CASRSLVLAPALDTQYF.

The CDR3 DNA sequence: TGTGCCAGCAGTTACTCTCCAAGCGGGAGGTCCAATGAGCAGTTCTTC. This codes for CASSYSPSGRSNEQFF. The V call is TRBV6-2 or TRBV6-3, the J call TRBJ2-1, with 9 nucleotides matching TRBD2. The V gene's germline CDR1 is MNHEY and CDR2 SVGEGT. J lost 6 bases, V lost 0 bases, and 6 bases had no gene match. CDR3 size: 16 residues.

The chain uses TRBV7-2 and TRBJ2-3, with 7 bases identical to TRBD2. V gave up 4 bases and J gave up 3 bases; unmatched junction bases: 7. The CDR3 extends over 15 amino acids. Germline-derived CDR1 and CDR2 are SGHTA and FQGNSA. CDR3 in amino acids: CASSYGLVRTDTQYF. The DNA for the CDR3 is TGTGCCAGCAGCTACGGACTAGTGCGAACAGATACGCAGTATTTT.

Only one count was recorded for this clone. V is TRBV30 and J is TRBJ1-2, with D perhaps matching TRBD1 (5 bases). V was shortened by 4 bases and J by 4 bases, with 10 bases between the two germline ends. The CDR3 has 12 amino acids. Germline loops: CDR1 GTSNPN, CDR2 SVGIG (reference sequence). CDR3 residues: CAWKHGGYGYTF. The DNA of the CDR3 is TGTGCCTGGAAGCACGGGGGCTATGGCTACACCTTC.

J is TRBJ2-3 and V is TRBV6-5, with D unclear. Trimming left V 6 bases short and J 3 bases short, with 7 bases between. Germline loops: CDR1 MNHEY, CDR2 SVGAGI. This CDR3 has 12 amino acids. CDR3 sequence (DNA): TGTGCCAGCAGGGCCGGGACAGATACGCAGTATTTT. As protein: CASRAGTDTQYF.

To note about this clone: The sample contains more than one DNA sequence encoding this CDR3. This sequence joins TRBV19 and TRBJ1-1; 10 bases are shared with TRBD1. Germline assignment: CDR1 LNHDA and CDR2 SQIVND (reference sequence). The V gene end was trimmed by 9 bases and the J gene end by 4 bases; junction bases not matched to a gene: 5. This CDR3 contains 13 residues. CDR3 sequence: CASRQGAGTEAFF. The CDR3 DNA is TGTGCCAGCAGACAGGGGGCAGGCACTGAAGCTTTCTTT. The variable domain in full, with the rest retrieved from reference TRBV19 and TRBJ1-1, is DGGITQSPKYLFRKEGQNVTLSCEQNLNHDAMYWYRQDPGQGLRLIYYSQIVNDFQKGDIAEGYSVSREKKESFPLTVTSAQKNPTAFYLCASRQGAGTEAFFGQGTRLTVV.

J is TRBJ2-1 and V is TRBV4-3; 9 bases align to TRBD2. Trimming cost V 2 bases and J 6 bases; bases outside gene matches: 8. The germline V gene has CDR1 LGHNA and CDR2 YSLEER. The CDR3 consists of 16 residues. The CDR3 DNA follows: TGCGCCAGCAGCCAAAACGGACTAGCGTTAGGCAATGAGCAGTTCTTC. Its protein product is CASSQNGLALGNEQFF.

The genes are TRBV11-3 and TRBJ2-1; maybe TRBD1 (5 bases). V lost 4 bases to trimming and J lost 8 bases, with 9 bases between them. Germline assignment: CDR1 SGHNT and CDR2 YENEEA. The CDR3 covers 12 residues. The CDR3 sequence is CASSSIGDEQFF. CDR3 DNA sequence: TGTGCCAGCAGCTCTATAGGGGATGAGCAGTTCTTC.

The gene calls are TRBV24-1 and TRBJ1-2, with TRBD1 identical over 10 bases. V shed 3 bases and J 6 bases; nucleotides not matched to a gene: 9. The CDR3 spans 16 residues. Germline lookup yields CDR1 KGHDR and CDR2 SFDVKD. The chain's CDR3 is CATSDTTGGRGNGYTF. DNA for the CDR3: TGTGCCACCAGTGATACGACAGGGGGCAGGGGGAATGGCTACACCTTC.

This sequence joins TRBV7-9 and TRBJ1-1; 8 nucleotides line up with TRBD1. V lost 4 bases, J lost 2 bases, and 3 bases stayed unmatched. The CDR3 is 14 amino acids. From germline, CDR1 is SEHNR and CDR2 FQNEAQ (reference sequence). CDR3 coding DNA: TGTGCCAGCAGCTCTCAGGGGGCCAACACTGAAGCTTTCTTT. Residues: CASSSQGANTEAFF.

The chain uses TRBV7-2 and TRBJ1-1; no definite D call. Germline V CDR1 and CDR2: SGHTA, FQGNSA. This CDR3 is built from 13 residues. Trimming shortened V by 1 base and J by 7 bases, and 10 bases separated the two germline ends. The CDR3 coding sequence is TGTGCCAGCAGCTTAGTGCGGAGGGATGAAGCTTTCTTT. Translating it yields CASSLVRRDEAFF.

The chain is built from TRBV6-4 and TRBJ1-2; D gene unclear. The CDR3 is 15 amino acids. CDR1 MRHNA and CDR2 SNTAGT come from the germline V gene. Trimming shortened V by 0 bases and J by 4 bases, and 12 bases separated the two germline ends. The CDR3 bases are TGTGCCAGCAGTGACTCGACTGGTGCAGCCTATGGCTACACCTTC. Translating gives CASSDSTGAAYGYTF.